Following are 17 T cell receptor beta chains from one sample sequenced in a study of T-cell reconstitution after alpha-beta-depleted transplantation in children. Molecular barcoding with unique molecular identifiers was used for the TCRbeta library. TCRdb called the PCR reads again in MiXCR, with one record for every CDR3 protein. The table includes almost 500,000 distinct CDR3 sequences, about 11% detected once. This sample comprised PBMCs, obtained before TCRalphabeta/CD19-depleted stem cell transplant. The source of these receptors is a child under 10 years old with inherited bone marrow failure, due to receive a stem cell transplant.

This clonotype showed up many times. The chain joins TRBV9 to TRBJ1-3; D is unresolved. CDR3 size: 15 residues. V lost 1 base and J 1 base, leaving 9 bases between the germline ends. Germline assignment: CDR1 SGDLS and CDR2 YYNGEE. The CDR3 DNA is TGTGCCAGCAGCGTAAACAATTGGTCTGGAAACACCATATATTTT. This encodes CASSVNNWSGNTIYF.

This clonotype was detected ten times or more. The V and J genes are TRBV7-2 and TRBJ1-3, with D hard to call. The length of the CDR3 is 15 residues. V lost 2 bases and J 0 bases, leaving 8 bases between the germline ends. Germline V CDR1 and CDR2: SGHTA, FQGNSA. The CDR3 spells CASSLLVYSGNTIYF. The DNA for the CDR3 is TGTGCCAGCAGCTTACTGGTTTACTCTGGAAACACCATATATTTT.

V is TRBV2 and J is TRBJ1-1; D remains unclear. Between the trimmed V and J ends, which lost 0 bases and 4 bases, there was a span of 3 bases. Germline V CDR1 and CDR2: SNHLY, FYNNEI. This CDR3 region has 12 residues. The DNA of the CDR3 is TGTGCCAGCAGTGAAGCGGGCACTGAAGCTTTCTTT. Translated, it gives CASSEAGTEAFF.

This clonotype has ten or more counts. The J gene is TRBJ2-1, the V gene TRBV12-3 or TRBV12-4; 8 positions match TRBD2. V lost 3 bases to trimming and J lost 5 bases; unmatched junction nucleotides: 9. There are 16 residues in the CDR3. As DNA, the CDR3 is TGTGCCAGCAGTTTCGGGGGGGAGGGCCTGAACAATGAGCAGTTCTTC. It specifies CASSFGGEGLNNEQFF.

This clonotype was recorded many times. V is TRBV18 and J is TRBJ2-1; 12 nucleotides align to TRBD2. With V trimmed by 2 bases and J by 7 bases, 9 bases remained unmatched. The CDR3 totals 17 residues. In germline, CDR1 is KGHSH, CDR2 LQKENI. CDR3 loop: CASSPSPGLAGTNEQFF. CDR3 in DNA: TGTGCCAGCTCACCATCCCCGGGACTAGCGGGTACTAATGAGCAGTTCTTC.

The chain uses TRBV11-1 and TRBJ2-3; no definite D call. CDR3 size: 12 residues. Germline loops: CDR1 SGHAT, CDR2 FQDESV (reference sequence). Trimming left V 4 bases short and J 7 bases short, with 9 bases between. In nucleotides, the CDR3 is TGTGCCAGCAGCTCCAGACGGTATACGCAGTATTTT. Protein: CASSSRRYTQYF.

This clonotype was detected ten times or more. The CDR3 loop is CASSSSSEQFF. CDR3 sequence (DNA): TGTGCCAGCAGTTCAAGCAGTGAGCAGTTCTTC. The chain has TRBV6-2 or TRBV6-3 and TRBJ2-1; D not certain. V was shortened by 4 bases and J by 9 bases, with 7 bases between the two germline ends. Germline CDR1 is MNHEY and CDR2 is SVGEGT. This CDR3 is built from 11 residues.

This clonotype was observed at least ten times. The chain is built from TRBV28 and TRBJ2-7, with 10 bases fitting TRBD1. This CDR3 contains 18 residues. Trimming cost V 6 bases and J 2 bases; bases outside gene matches: 16. The V gene's germline CDR1 is MDHEN and CDR2 SYDVKM. The CDR3 DNA sequence: TGTGCCAGCAGCCGGATTCTTCCGGGACAGGGGAGAACCTACGAGCAGTACTTC. Its translation is CASSRILPGQGRTYEQYF.

This clonotype was observed a few times. V is TRBV30 and J is TRBJ2-7, with TRBD2 identical over 8 bases. The J segment lost 4 bases and the V segment lost 2 bases, leaving 7 bases of the junction unmatched. Germline values: CDR1 GTSNPN, CDR2 SVGIG (reference sequence). The CDR3 has 14 amino acids. CDR3 sequence reads: CAWSPGGDLYEQYF. CDR3 nucleotide sequence: TGTGCCTGGAGTCCGGGGGGGGACCTTTACGAGCAGTACTTC.

This clonotype showed up just a few times. The chain uses TRBV7-9 and TRBJ2-1; D may match TRBD1 or TRBD2 (7 bases each). Trimming removed 11 bases from V and 0 bases from J, with 17 bases in between. Germline CDR1 reads SEHNR; CDR2 reads FQNEAQ (reference sequence). This CDR3 is built from 15 residues. The CDR3 protein is CAGGGTVASYNEQFF. The CDR3 nucleotides are TGTGCCGGGGGAGGGACAGTCGCCTCCTACAATGAGCAGTTCTTC.

In its sample, this clonotype was seen many times. CDR3: CASSESVASGTDTQYF. The CDR3 DNA follows: TGTGCCAGCAGTGAGAGTGTGGCTAGCGGCACAGATACGCAGTATTTT. J is TRBJ2-3 and V is TRBV28; possibly TRBD2 for D (6 bases). Germline V gene data show CDR1 as MDHEN and CDR2 as SYDVKM. The CDR3 runs 16 residues. V was shortened by 5 bases and J by 1 base, with 16 bases between the two germline ends.

The sample holds many counts of this clonotype. This chain links TRBV27 with TRBJ2-3, with D possibly matching TRBD1 (5 bases). Germline V gene data show CDR1 as MNHEY and CDR2 as SMNVEV (reference sequence). Trimming stripped 7 bases from V and 7 bases from J, with 12 bases between. CDR3 size: 12 residues. DNA of the CDR3: TGTGCCAGCAACCCCCCAGGGAATACGCAGTATTTT. Translation: CASNPPGNTQYF.

This clonotype was detected many times. The chain is built from TRBV28 and TRBJ1-6, with D tentatively TRBD1 (5 bases). CDR1 and CDR2 from the germline V gene are MDHEN and SYDVKM. This CDR3 contains 13 residues. V lost 5 bases and J lost 18, with 20 bases in between. The CDR3 reads CASSGPGTFKPHF. DNA for the CDR3: TGTGCCAGCAGTGGGCCCGGGACTTTTAAACCCCACTTT.

This clonotype has more than one count but fewer than ten. V usage is TRBV27 and J usage is TRBJ2-1, with D perhaps TRBD1 (6 bases). V gave up 2 bases and J gave up 6 bases, with 14 bases separating them. CDR1 and CDR2 from the germline V gene are MNHEY and SMNVEV (reference sequence). The CDR3 covers 15 residues. Here the CDR3 reads CASSLRQVRGNEQFF. DNA for the CDR3: TGTGCCAGCAGTTTAAGACAGGTCCGGGGCAATGAGCAGTTCTTC.

The sample holds many counts of this clonotype. The V and J genes are TRBV20-1 and TRBJ2-4; tentatively, D is TRBD2 (5 bases). The CDR3 is made up of 13 amino acids. CDR1 and CDR2 from the germline V gene are DFQATT and SNEGSKA (reference sequence). Trimming shortened V by 5 bases and J by 3 bases, and 11 bases separated the two germline ends. This CDR3 is CSARDSGKNIQYF. In DNA form, the CDR3 reads TGCAGTGCTCGGGATTCGGGCAAAAACATTCAGTACTTC.

The gene calls are TRBV5-5 and TRBJ2-7; weak D call: TRBD2 (5 bases). V shed 2 bases and J shed 5 bases, with 20 bases lying between them. The CDR3 covers 16 residues. Germline assignment: CDR1 SGHKS and CDR2 YYEKEE (reference sequence). DNA of the CDR3: TGTGCCAGCAGCTTCCCCCCCGGGAAGCAGAGCGACGAGCAGTACTTC. Translated: CASSFPPGKQSDEQYF. Full variable domain (rest looked up from reference TRBV5-5 and TRBJ2-7): DAGVTQSPTHLIKTRGQQVTLRCSPISGHKSVSWYQQVLGQGPQFIFQYYEKEERGRGNFPDRFSARQFPNYSSELNVNALLLGDSALYLCASSFPPGKQSDEQYFGPGTRLTVT.

The chain carries TRBV5-1 and TRBJ2-5, with D possibly matching TRBD2 (6 bases). This CDR3 is 16 amino acids long. V lost 0 bases to trimming and J lost 0 bases, with 12 bases between them. The germline CDR1 and CDR2 sequences are SGHRS and YFSETQ. The CDR3 loop is CASSLAAAGYQETQYF. DNA for the CDR3: TGCGCCAGCAGCTTGGCCGCTGCGGGGTACCAAGAGACCCAGTACTTC.